This T cell receptor beta chain was profiled in a study of shared clonotypes between healthy human individuals. The table came from immunoSEQ multiplex PCR; TCRdb's copy has only in-frame clones and leaves some out. The sample records under 650,000 clones, 90% to 97% being singletons. Points on this clone: Its antigen remains unidentified.

Study-wide findings and caveats: Depth was large, yet rarefaction showed that sorted-subset sequencing was incomplete. Against clonotypes common to all four donors, non-shared ones had lower generation probabilities. The low donor count limited represented genetic and exposure-history diversity.

The material sequenced was naive CD4+ T cells sorted from blood. Specified subset: CD45RA+ positively selected. The receptor was isolated from a woman aged 25 to 39 in good health.

DNA for the CDR3: TGTGCCAGCAGTACCGAGCGAAGTGAAAAACTGTTTTTT. It specifies CASSTERSEKLFF. This chain connects TRBV27 to TRBJ1-4; D is uncertain. Germline lookup yields CDR1 MNHEY and CDR2 SMNVEV (reference sequence). The CDR3 contains 13 residues. V lost 5 bases and J 7 bases, leaving 11 bases between the germline ends.